These T cell receptor beta chains were read from a single sample in a study of blood T cells in healthy people across ages. TCRdb independently ran MiXCR on the 5' RACE reads; one entry per CDR3 protein. Of about 1.6 million distinct CDR3 sequences in the sample, roughly a third were seen once. Sequencing was carried out using blood. All receptors derive from a woman aged 25 to 39 in good health. Both conserved end residues are part of each CDR3. Fields, in order: clone size, V gene, D gene, J gene, CDR3 protein, CDR3 DNA. The D gene is left open where the match is weak. Size tells how often a clone was seen (once, few, many) or the class of an expanded clone, and some rows leave it out.

clone size: many
V gene: TRBV29-1
D gene: TRBD1
J gene: TRBJ2-5
CDR3 protein: CSVLTGSLGETQYF
CDR3 DNA: TGCAGCGTTTTGACAGGGAGCTTGGGAGAGACCCAGTACTTC

clone size: -
V gene: TRBV28
D gene: -
J gene: TRBJ2-5
CDR3 protein: CASSPDRKGDQETQYF
CDR3 DNA: TGTGCCAGCAGTCCCGATAGGAAGGGGGACCAAGAGACCCAGTACTTC

clone size: -
V gene: TRBV10-2
D gene: TRBD1
J gene: TRBJ1-1
CDR3 protein: CASSDGGQENTEAFF
CDR3 DNA: TGCGCCAGCAGTGACGGAGGACAGGAGAACACTGAAGCTTTCTTT

clone size: few
V gene: TRBV7-3
D gene: TRBD2
J gene: TRBJ2-1
CDR3 protein: CASSLERGNGNEQFF
CDR3 DNA: TGTGCCAGCAGCTTAGAGCGGGGTAATGGCAATGAGCAGTTCTTC

clone size: -
V gene: TRBV20-1
D gene: -
J gene: TRBJ2-7
CDR3 protein: CSARRGGSSYEQYF
CDR3 DNA: TGCAGTGCTAGGAGGGGCGGCAGTTCCTACGAGCAGTACTTC

clone size: -
V gene: TRBV4-1
D gene: -
J gene: TRBJ1-1
CDR3 protein: CASSQDKTMGSSNTEAFF
CDR3 DNA: TGCGCCAGCAGCCAGGATAAGACTATGGGCAGTTCGAACACTGAAGCTTTCTTT

clone size: few
V gene: TRBV10-3
D gene: TRBD2
J gene: TRBJ2-5
CDR3 protein: CAISESGRGGREETQYF
CDR3 DNA: TGTGCCATCAGTGAGTCGGGGCGGGGGGGCCGAGAAGAGACCCAGTACTTC

clone size: few
V gene: TRBV5-6
D gene: -
J gene: TRBJ2-7
CDR3 protein: CASSLARRTYEQYF
CDR3 DNA: TGTGCCAGCAGCTTGGCCCGCAGGACCTACGAGCAGTACTTC

clone size: few
V gene: TRBV4-1
D gene: TRBD2
J gene: TRBJ2-3
CDR3 protein: CASSQDRDYSTDTQYF
CDR3 DNA: TGCGCCAGCAGCCAAGACCGGGACTATAGCACAGATACGCAGTATTTT

clone size: -
V gene: TRBV12-2
D gene: -
J gene: TRBJ2-7
CDR3 protein: CASRLVEGSPPEEQYF
CDR3 DNA: TGTGCAAGTCGCTTAGTTGAGGGCTCCCCCCCCGAGGAGCAGTACTTC

clone size: few
V gene: TRBV10-3
D gene: -
J gene: TRBJ2-7
CDR3 protein: CAISVVGSSSYEQYF
CDR3 DNA: TGTGCCATCAGTGTAGTGGGGTCAAGCTCCTACGAGCAGTACTTC